Each of the 2 T cell receptor beta chains below was sequenced from the same sample in a study of blood T cell repertoires in COVID-19 (dated by TCRdb to about 2020). Library construction relied on the immunoSEQ multiplex PCR assay. TCRdb holds this immuneACCESS table with in-frame rearrangements only. Some clones are missing; in checked studies, unresolved V genes explain under half, and the rest has no known cause. Here the sample has tens of thousands of clones; roughly 80% occur a single time. 27% of the sample is taken by the ten largest. Source material: peripheral blood. The receptor source for this set is a human donor in a cohort sampled during active COVID-19.

V usage is TRBV5-1 and J usage is TRBJ2-3; D possibly corresponds to TRBD1 (5 bases). Trimming removed 1 base at V and 4 bases at J, with 13 bases between. The CDR3 extends over 15 amino acids. CDR1 and CDR2 from the germline V gene are SGHRS and YFSETQ. DNA of the CDR3: TGCGCCAGCAGCTTGTCTCCAGGGTACGCAGATACGCAGTATTTT. Translating it yields CASSLSPGYADTQYF.

The J gene is TRBJ1-5, the V gene TRBV6-4, with 10 bases that match TRBD1. Unmatched junction bases numbered 11, after V lost 6 bases and J lost 0 bases. Looked up from germline, CDR1 is MRHNA and CDR2 is SNTAGT. The CDR3 length is 18 residues. The CDR3 reads CASRNRDRGLVSNQPQHF. In nucleotides, the CDR3 is TGTGCCAGCAGAAACCGGGACAGGGGATTGGTTAGCAATCAGCCCCAGCATTTT.